A selection of T cell receptor beta chains follows, all from one sample in a study of blood T cell repertoires in COVID-19. The assay was immunoSEQ multiplex PCR, and TCRdb's table has in-frame clones only and misses some. Counted here are roughly 200,000 clones, around 79% occurring once; the ten biggest clones make up roughly 5.7%. Sequencing was done on a sample of peripheral blood. These receptors came from a woman in her thirties or forties with COVID-19, enrolled during active disease. Each CDR3 is given with its conserved first and last residue. The D gene is left open where the match is weak. Clone size is stated in some rows and not others, as once, few, many or a class when expanded.

V gene	clone size	D gene	J gene	CDR3 protein	CDR3 DNA
TRBV5-4	.	TRBD2	TRBJ2-5	CASSLGGSGSGGETQYF	TGTGCCAGCAGCTTGGGGGGCAGCGGGAGTGGTGGAGAGACCCAGTACTTC
TRBV5-6	.	TRBD1	TRBJ2-7	CASSLPWDSYYEQYF	TGTGCCAGCAGCTTGCCCTGGGACAGTTACTACGAGCAGTACTTC
TRBV7-8	.	.	TRBJ1-1	CASSSRGTEAFF	TGTGCCAGCAGCTCACGGGGGACTGAAGCTTTCTTT
TRBV30	.	TRBD2	TRBJ2-7	CALGGSREGNEQYF	TGTGCTTTGGGAGGGAGTCGTGAAGGAAACGAGCAGTACTTC
TRBV3-1/TRBV3-2	.	.	TRBJ2-1	CASSQRRGLNEQFF	TGTGCCAGCAGCCAGCGGCGAGGGCTCAATGAGCAGTTCTTC
TRBV5-5	.	.	TRBJ1-5	CASSSAGKDQPQHF	TGTGCCAGCAGCTCGGCAGGGAAGGATCAGCCCCAGCATTTT
TRBV27	.	TRBD1	TRBJ1-1	CASKWKEGAQTEAFF	TGTGCCAGCAAGTGGAAAGAGGGGGCGCAAACTGAAGCTTTCTTT
TRBV24-1	.	TRBD2	TRBJ2-1	CATSGSGTRSGEQFF	TGTGCCACCAGTGGTTCCGGGACTAGGTCTGGTGAGCAGTTCTTC
TRBV14	.	.	TRBJ1-4	CASSQDSRVFNEKLFF	TGTGCCAGCAGCCAAGATAGCCGGGTTTTTAATGAAAAACTGTTTTTT
TRBV9	.	.	TRBJ1-2	CASSGGILNGYTF	TGTGCCAGCAGCGGAGGCATATTAAATGGCTACACCTTC
TRBV18	once	.	TRBJ2-7	CASSPSRDTYEQYF	TGTGCCAGCTCACCGTCCCGGGACACATACGAGCAGTACTTC
TRBV7-2	few	.	TRBJ1-1	CASSRTEKNTEAFF	TGTGCCAGTTCGAGAACGGAGAAGAACACTGAAGCTTTCTTT
TRBV18	.	TRBD1	TRBJ1-2	CASSPGTGGHGYTF	TGTGCCAGCTCTCCCGGGACAGGGGGTCATGGCTACACCTTC
TRBV19	few	.	TRBJ2-7	CARTPGRFNYEQYF	TGTGCTCGTACACCGGGGAGGTTTAATTACGAGCAGTACTTC
TRBV2	.	TRBD1	TRBJ2-7	CATHRDRGWEQYF	TGTGCCACACACCGGGACAGGGGCTGGGAGCAGTACTTC
TRBV10-3	.	.	TRBJ1-5	CAISDRPSNQPQHF	TGTGCCATCAGTGACAGGCCGAGCAATCAGCCCCAGCATTTT
TRBV14	.	TRBD2	TRBJ2-5	CASSPRGTSAETQYF	TGTGCCAGCAGCCCCCGCGGGACTAGCGCCGAGACCCAGTACTTC
TRBV7-6	.	TRBD2	TRBJ2-7	CASTPRRGGPEQYF	TGTGCCAGCACCCCACGAAGGGGAGGGCCCGAGCAGTACTTC
TRBV3-1/TRBV3-2	.	.	TRBJ1-1	CASSPFTGILNTEAFF	TGTGCCAGCAGCCCTTTTACAGGGATCCTTAACACTGAAGCTTTCTTT
TRBV6-5	.	.	TRBJ2-3	CASMAVTDTQYF	TGTGCCAGCATGGCGGTCACAGATACGCAGTATTTT
TRBV11-2	few	.	TRBJ1-1	CASSLYGASDTEAFF	TGTGCCAGCAGCTTATACGGTGCGTCGGACACTGAAGCTTTCTTT
TRBV9	.	.	TRBJ2-7	CASSPGQFTYEQYF	TGTGCCAGCAGCCCAGGACAGTTTACCTACGAGCAGTACTTC
TRBV10-1	.	.	TRBJ1-1	CASSQVRGNTEAFF	TGCGCCAGCAGTCAGGTCCGGGGGAACACTGAAGCTTTCTTT
TRBV6-6	.	.	TRBJ2-3	CASSYSELSDTQYF	TGTGCCAGCAGTTACTCCGAACTCTCAGATACGCAGTATTTT
TRBV7-8	.	.	TRBJ2-7	CASSLPGRFYEQYF	TGTGCCAGCAGCTTACCGGGGAGGTTCTACGAGCAGTACTTC